This entry features one T cell receptor (beta chain) sequence. The data derive from a study of blood T cell repertoires in COVID-19. This CDR3 region has 14 residues. Germline assignment: CDR1 LGHNA and CDR2 YNFKEQ. Trimming left V 4 bases short and J 7 bases short, with 14 bases between. Profiled with immunoSEQ multiplex PCR; TCRdb holds only in-frame clones, not every one. The sample holds under 250,000 clones, around 90% seen once. The sequence was collected from a woman in her twenties or thirties with acute COVID-19. This chain uses TRBV4-2 with TRBJ2-1; possibly TRBD1 for D (7 bases). The sample taken for sequencing was PBMCs or T cells enriched from blood (not recorded which). CDR3 residues: CASSPQAGGNEQFF. CDR3 nucleotides: TGTGCCAGCAGCCCCCAAGCAGGGGGGAATGAGCAGTTCTTC.